What follows is one T cell receptor beta chain and its context. This CDR3 region has 14 residues. The data are from a study of blood T cell repertoires in COVID-19. Original methodology: The authors estimated nucleated cell counts from reference gene primer amplification. Assay: immunoSEQ multiplex PCR; the TCRdb copy retains only in-frame clones and omits some. V and J calls and clone size are as listed in that table; D and trimming were resolved from the DNA. The sample includes more than 110,000 clones, approximately 83% seen only once; the top ten take 7.5% to 8.5%. The rearrangement links TRBV21-1 to TRBJ2-5; the table's D gene call, TRBD1, was not cross checked with the DNA. TRBV21-1 counts as a pseudogene. The sample comprised peripheral blood. The receptor was derived from a human donor in a cohort sampled during active COVID-19. CDR3 residues: CASSKDRERETQYF. CDR3 sequence (DNA): TGTGCCAGCAGCAAAGACAGGGAGCGAGAGACCCAGTACTTC.